The 15 T cell receptor beta chains below were found in one sample sequenced in a study of molecular identifiers for immune sequencing clone quantification. TCRdb re-called the PCR reads through MiXCR, storing one row per CDR3 protein. The profile covers over 550,000 distinct CDR3 sequences, with about 25% appearing a single time and roughly 0.83% taken by the ten largest. Sequenced input: naive CD8+ T cells from blood, with Jurkat cell RNA spiked in. As to subset: FACS-sorted CD8+CD4-CCR7+CD45RA+ naive T cells. The receptors come from a human donor in good health. Some libraries in this study had Jurkat cell RNA spiked in.

In the case of this clonotype: One junction end does not reproduce the germline sequence, and a read error may be involved. The chain couples TRBV7-9 to TRBJ2-7; D is perhaps TRBD1 or TRBD2 (6 bases each). Germline assignment: CDR1 SEHNR and CDR2 FQNEAQ (reference sequence). The CDR3 extends over 15 amino acids. The CDR3 here is CASSSPPGAPYEHYF. In nucleotides, the CDR3 is TGTGCCAGCAGCTCACCCCCGGGGGCGCCCTACGAGCACTACTTC.

This clonotype was counted between two and nine times. The chain carries TRBV5-1 and TRBJ2-7, with TRBD1 matching over 9 bases. Germline V gene data show CDR1 as SGHRS and CDR2 as YFSETQ. There are 15 residues in the CDR3. Germline trimming cut 4 bases from V and 5 bases from J; bases unmatched to any gene: 10. The CDR3 here is CASSTTGTGFNEQYF. The CDR3 coding sequence is TGCGCCAGCAGCACCACCGGGACAGGGTTCAACGAGCAGTACTTC.

The chain combines TRBV5-6 with TRBJ2-3; TRBD1 agrees at 9 bases. The CDR3 has 16 residues. The V segment lost 5 bases and the J segment 1 base; nucleotides outside the gene matches: 8. Germline assignment: CDR1 SGHDT and CDR2 YYEEEE. Written as DNA, the CDR3 is TGTGCCAGCAGTCACCGACAGGGGGAGGGCACAGATACGCAGTATTTT. Amino acids: CASSHRQGEGTDTQYF.

This clonotype was recorded a few times. The V call is TRBV5-1, the J call TRBJ2-7, with 7 positions matching TRBD1. This CDR3 has 15 amino acids. Per the germline V gene, CDR1 is SGHRS and CDR2 is YFSETQ. J lost 2 bases, V lost 0 bases, and 5 bases had no gene match. CDR3 sequence: CASSLAGGETYEQYF. Here the CDR3 DNA reads TGCGCCAGCAGCTTGGCAGGGGGAGAAACCTACGAGCAGTACTTC.

The chain recombines TRBV7-9 with TRBJ1-1, with D unclear. Per germline, CDR1 SEHNR and CDR2 FQNEAQ (reference sequence). The CDR3 has 14 amino acids. The V end lost 5 bases, the J end lost 2 bases, and 12 bases lay between the germline ends. In nucleotides, the CDR3 is TGTGCCAGCAGCCCCCGGGCTACCAACACTGAAGCTTTCTTT. Translation gives CASSPRATNTEAFF.

The V gene is TRBV10-1, the J gene TRBJ2-7, with 8 positions matching TRBD1. Per the germline V gene, CDR1 is WNHNN and CDR2 is SYGVQD (reference sequence). The CDR3 totals 17 residues. V shed 0 bases, J shed 2 bases, and the junction held 9 bases outside the gene matches. The CDR3 region has the DNA TGCGCCAGCAGTGAGTCCCCGGGGACAGGACGAGCCTACGAGCAGTACTTC. This translates into CASSESPGTGRAYEQYF.

Worth noting for this clonotype: Germline is not matched at one junction end, which may reflect a read error. The V and J genes are TRBV12-3 or TRBV12-4 and TRBJ2-1; unclear D gene. This CDR3 is built from 16 residues. In nucleotides, the CDR3 is TGTGCCAGTAGTTTCCCGATGGGGTTTGGGAACAATGAGCAGTTCTTC. Translation: CASSFPMGFGNNEQFF.

Note on this clonotype: This may be a read error: a much more frequent sequence differs by one nucleotide. The J gene is TRBJ2-3, the V gene TRBV20-1; possibly TRBD1 for D (5 bases). CDR3 size: 16 residues. Germline CDR1 and CDR2: DFQATT and SNEGSKA (reference sequence). V lost 7 bases and J 4 bases, leaving 24 bases between the germline ends. CDR3 sequence (DNA): TGCAGTGTTCCCCACCATCGACACGACAGTGCAGATACGCAGTATTTT. This codes for CSVPHHRHDSADTQYF.

About this clonotype: A much larger clone is a single base away; this may be a read error. The rearrangement joins TRBV4-1 to TRBJ1-5; 9 positions agree with TRBD1. This CDR3 is 17 amino acids long. J gave up 4 bases and V 5 bases, and 12 bases lay outside the gene matches. Per germline, CDR1 MGHRA and CDR2 YSYEKL. CDR3 in amino acids: CASSLAGTGYRNQPQHF. The CDR3 bases are TGCGCCAGCAGCTTGGCCGGGACAGGGTACAGGAATCAGCCCCAGCATTTT.

The rearrangement uses TRBV19 and TRBJ1-2, with D unresolved. Germline V gene sequence: CDR1 LNHDA, CDR2 SQIVND (reference sequence). V lost 3 bases, J lost 6 bases, and 17 bases lay in between. The CDR3 covers 15 residues. The DNA of the CDR3 is TGTGCCAGTAGTATCCTTTTAAAGGGAGGCCATGGCTACACCTTC. It codes for CASSILLKGGHGYTF.

The chain carries TRBV20-1 and TRBJ1-4; the D gene is possibly TRBD1 (5 bases). CDR3 length: 13 amino acids. V lost 6 bases and J 5 bases, leaving 13 bases between the germline ends. Germline V CDR1 and CDR2: DFQATT, SNEGSKA (reference sequence). The CDR3 loop is CSAPPPGNEKLFF. The CDR3 coding sequence is TGCAGTGCCCCACCCCCAGGGAATGAAAAACTGTTTTTT.

Ten or more counts support this clonotype. V and J are TRBV4-3 and TRBJ2-5; D tentatively reads TRBD1 or TRBD2 (5 bases each). Germline CDR1 is LGHNA and CDR2 is YSLEER. This CDR3 is built from 14 residues. With 3 bases removed from V and 5 bases from J, the gap between germline ends came to 13 bases. The CDR3 DNA follows: TGCGCCAGCAGCCAGGGACGGCCCGGGGAGACCCAGTACTTC. Its protein product is CASSQGRPGETQYF.

This clonotype was recorded many times. The chain couples TRBV6-5 to TRBJ2-6; D may be TRBD1 (6 bases). CDR1 MNHEY and CDR2 SVGAGI come from the germline V gene. V shed 2 bases and J shed 0 bases, with 11 bases lying between them. The CDR3 is 17 residues long. CDR3 sequence: CASSYETGPSGANVLTF. In DNA form, the CDR3 reads TGTGCCAGCAGTTACGAGACAGGACCCTCTGGGGCCAACGTCCTGACTTTC.

Note on this clonotype: This may come from a read error, since a much larger clone is one base off. V gene TRBV29-1 combines with J gene TRBJ2-1, with 11 positions matching TRBD2. Germline values: CDR1 SQVTM, CDR2 ANQGSEA. V lost 4 bases, J lost 7 bases, and 15 bases stayed unmatched. The CDR3 loop spans 17 amino acids. The CDR3 reads CSVALAGGPSISNEQFF. CDR3 nucleotides: TGCAGCGTTGCTCTAGCGGGGGGCCCTAGCATTAGTAATGAGCAGTTCTTC.

Of note for this clonotype: One base away lies a much larger clone, so this may be a sequencing read error. The chain combines TRBV24-1 with TRBJ2-1; D is perhaps TRBD1 or TRBD2 (5 bases each). The CDR3 spans 16 residues. The germline V gene encodes CDR1 KGHDR and CDR2 SFDVKD. Between the trimmed V and J ends, which lost 6 bases and 7 bases, there was a span of 21 bases. CDR3 sequence reads: CATSSRGPLPGNEQFF. The CDR3 DNA follows: TGTGCCACCAGTTCTCGGGGACCCCTTCCGGGGAATGAGCAGTTCTTC.